In this sample, the clone carrying this T cell receptor beta chain turned up a few times. The sample originates from a study of shared clonotypes between healthy human individuals. In germline, CDR1 is MNHEY, CDR2 SVGAGI. The CDR3 sequence is 15 residues long. V trimming: 2 bases; J trimming: 7 bases; junction bases outside the gene matches: 5. Data came from immunoSEQ multiplex PCR; TCRdb stores just in-frame clones and leaves some out. Of 850,000 to 1,200,000 clones in the sample, around four fifths were seen once. Source material: memory CD4+ T cells sorted from blood. Documented subset: CD45RA-negative fraction. V usage is TRBV6-5 and J usage is TRBJ1-4; 9 bases match TRBD1. The clonotype comes from a young man in good health. This chain's CDR3 is CASSYGQGRGEKLFF. CDR3 in DNA: TGTGCCAGCAGTTACGGACAGGGGAGGGGTGAAAAACTGTTTTTT.